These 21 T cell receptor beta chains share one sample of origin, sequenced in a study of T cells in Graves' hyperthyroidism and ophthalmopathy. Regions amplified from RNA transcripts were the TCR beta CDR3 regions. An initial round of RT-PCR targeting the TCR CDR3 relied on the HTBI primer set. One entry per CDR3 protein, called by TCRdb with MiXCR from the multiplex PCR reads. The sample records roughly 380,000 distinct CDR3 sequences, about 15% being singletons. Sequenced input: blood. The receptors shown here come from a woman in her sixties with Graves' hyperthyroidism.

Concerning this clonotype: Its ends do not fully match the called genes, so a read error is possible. DNA of the CDR3: TGTGCCAGCAGTGAATTTTCCCGAACCGGGGAGCTGCTTTTT. It translates to CASSEFSRTGELLF. The chain combines TRBV2 with TRBJ2-2; possibly TRBD2 for D (5 bases). The CDR3 runs to 14 residues. Germline V gene lookup returns CDR1 SNHLY and CDR2 FYNNEI.

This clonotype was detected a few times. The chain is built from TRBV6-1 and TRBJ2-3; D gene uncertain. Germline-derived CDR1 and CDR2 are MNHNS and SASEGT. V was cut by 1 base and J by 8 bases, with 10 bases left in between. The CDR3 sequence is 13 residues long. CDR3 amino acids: CASSEVEDSTQYF. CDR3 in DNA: TGTGCCAGCAGTGAAGTAGAAGATTCTACGCAGTATTTT.

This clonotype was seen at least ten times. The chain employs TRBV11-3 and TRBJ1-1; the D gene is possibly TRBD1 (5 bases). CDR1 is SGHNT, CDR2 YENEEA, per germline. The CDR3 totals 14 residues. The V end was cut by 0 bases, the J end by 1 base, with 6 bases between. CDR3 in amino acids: CASSLDQGNTEAFF. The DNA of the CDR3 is TGTGCCAGCAGCTTAGATCAGGGGAACACTGAAGCTTTCTTT.

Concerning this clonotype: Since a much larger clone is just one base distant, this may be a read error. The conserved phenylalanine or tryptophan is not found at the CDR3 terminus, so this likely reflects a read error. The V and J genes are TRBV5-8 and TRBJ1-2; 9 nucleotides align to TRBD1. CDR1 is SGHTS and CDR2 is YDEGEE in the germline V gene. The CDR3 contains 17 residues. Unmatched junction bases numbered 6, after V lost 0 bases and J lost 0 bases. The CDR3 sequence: CASSLVGQGTANYGYTL. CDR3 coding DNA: TGTGCCAGCAGCTTGGTGGGACAGGGAACAGCTAACTATGGCTACACCCTC.

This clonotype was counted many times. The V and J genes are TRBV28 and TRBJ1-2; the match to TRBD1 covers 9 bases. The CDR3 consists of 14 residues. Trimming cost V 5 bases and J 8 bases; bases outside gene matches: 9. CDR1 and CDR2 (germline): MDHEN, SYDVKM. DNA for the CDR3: TGTGCCAGCAGTACCCGGACAGGGGCTGGGGGCTACACCTTC. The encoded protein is CASSTRTGAGGYTF.

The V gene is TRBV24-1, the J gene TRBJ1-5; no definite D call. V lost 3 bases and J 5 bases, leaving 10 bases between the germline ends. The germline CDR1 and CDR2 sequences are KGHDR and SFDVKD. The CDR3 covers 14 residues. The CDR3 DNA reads TGTGCCACCAGTGATAGGGCGGGTCATCAGCCCCAGCATTTT. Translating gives CATSDRAGHQPQHF.

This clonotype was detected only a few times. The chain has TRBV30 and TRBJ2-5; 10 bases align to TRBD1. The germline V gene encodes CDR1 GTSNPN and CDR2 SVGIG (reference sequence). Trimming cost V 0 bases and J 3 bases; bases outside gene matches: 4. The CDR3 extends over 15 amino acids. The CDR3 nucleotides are TGTGCCTGGAGTGTAGGACAGGGGGACAAAGAGACCCAGTACTTC. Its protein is CAWSVGQGDKETQYF. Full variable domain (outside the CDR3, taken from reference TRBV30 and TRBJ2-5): SQTIHQWPATLVQPVGSPLSLECTVEGTSNPNLYWYRQAAGRGLQLLFYSVGIGQISSEVPQNLSASRPQDRQFILSSKKLLLSDSGFYLCAWSVGQGDKETQYFGPGTRLLVL.

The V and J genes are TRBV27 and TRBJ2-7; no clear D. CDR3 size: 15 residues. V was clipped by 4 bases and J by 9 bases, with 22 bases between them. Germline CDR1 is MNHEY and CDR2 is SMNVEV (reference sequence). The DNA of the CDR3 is TGTGCCAGCAGTTCTACCCCGACACCCGTCGGTGGGCAGTACTTC. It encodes CASSSTPTPVGGQYF.

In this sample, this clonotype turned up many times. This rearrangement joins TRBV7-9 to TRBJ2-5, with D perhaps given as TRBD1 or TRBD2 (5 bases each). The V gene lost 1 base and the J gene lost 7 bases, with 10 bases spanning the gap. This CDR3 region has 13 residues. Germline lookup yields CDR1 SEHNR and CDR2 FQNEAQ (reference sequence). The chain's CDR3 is CASSLGDVRTQYF. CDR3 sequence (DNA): TGTGCCAGCAGCTTAGGGGACGTAAGGACCCAGTACTTC.

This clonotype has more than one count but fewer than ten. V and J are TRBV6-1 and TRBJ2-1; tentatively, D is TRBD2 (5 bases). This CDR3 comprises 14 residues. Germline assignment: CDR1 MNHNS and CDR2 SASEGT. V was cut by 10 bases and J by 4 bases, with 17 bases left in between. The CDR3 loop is CAMGRESDYNEQFF. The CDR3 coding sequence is TGTGCCATGGGTCGGGAAAGCGATTACAATGAGCAGTTCTTC.

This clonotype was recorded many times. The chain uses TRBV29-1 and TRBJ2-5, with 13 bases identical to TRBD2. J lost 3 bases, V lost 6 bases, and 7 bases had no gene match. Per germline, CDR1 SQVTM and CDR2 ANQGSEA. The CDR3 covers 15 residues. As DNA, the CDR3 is TGCAGCGTGGACTTCGGACTAGCGGGAGAAGAGACCCAGTACTTC. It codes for CSVDFGLAGEETQYF.

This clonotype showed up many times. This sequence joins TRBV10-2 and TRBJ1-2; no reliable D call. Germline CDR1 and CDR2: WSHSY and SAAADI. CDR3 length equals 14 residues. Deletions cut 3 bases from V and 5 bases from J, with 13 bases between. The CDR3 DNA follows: TGCGCCAGCAGTGACCCTGGACGGATTTATGGCTACACCTTC. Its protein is CASSDPGRIYGYTF.

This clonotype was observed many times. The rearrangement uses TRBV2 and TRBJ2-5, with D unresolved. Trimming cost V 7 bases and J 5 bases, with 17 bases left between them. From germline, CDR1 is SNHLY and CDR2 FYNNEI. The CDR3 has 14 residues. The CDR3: CASNGPPDRETQYF. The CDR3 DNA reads TGTGCCAGCAACGGGCCCCCTGATAGGGAGACCCAGTACTTC.

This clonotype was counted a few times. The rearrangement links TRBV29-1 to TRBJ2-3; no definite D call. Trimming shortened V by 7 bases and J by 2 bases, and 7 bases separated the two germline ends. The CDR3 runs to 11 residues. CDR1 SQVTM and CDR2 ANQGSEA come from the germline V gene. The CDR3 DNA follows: TGCAGCGGCTGCAACACAGATACGCAGTATTTT. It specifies CSGCNTDTQYF.

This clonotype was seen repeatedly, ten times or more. The CDR3 spells CASSLQNRGTDTQYF. CDR3 bases: TGTGCCAGCAGCTTACAGAACAGGGGCACAGATACGCAGTATTTT. The chain is built from TRBV7-2 and TRBJ2-3, with a weak D call TRBD1 (6 bases). This CDR3 region has 15 residues. The germline V and J ends were trimmed by 2 bases and 1 base, with 10 bases remaining between them. CDR1 SGHTA and CDR2 FQGNSA come from the germline V gene.

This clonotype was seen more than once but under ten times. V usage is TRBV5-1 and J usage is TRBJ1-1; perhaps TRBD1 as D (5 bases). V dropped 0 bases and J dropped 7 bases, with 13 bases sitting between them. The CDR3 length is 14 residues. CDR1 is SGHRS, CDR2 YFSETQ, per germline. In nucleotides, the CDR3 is TGCGCCAGCAGCTTGGACGGGGGTGGCGATGAAGCTTTCTTT. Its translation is CASSLDGGGDEAFF.

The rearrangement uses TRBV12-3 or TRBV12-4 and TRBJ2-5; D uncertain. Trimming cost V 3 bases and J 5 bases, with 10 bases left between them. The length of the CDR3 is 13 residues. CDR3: CASSFARRETQYF. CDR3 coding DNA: TGTGCCAGCAGTTTTGCGCGCAGGGAGACCCAGTACTTC.

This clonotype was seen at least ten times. The CDR3 reads CASSYPRGSSGLFVRRLDEQFF. Here the CDR3 DNA reads TGTGCCAGCAGTTACCCCAGGGGGAGTAGCGGGCTTTTCGTGAGAAGATTGGATGAGCAGTTCTTC. The chain recombines TRBV6-2 or TRBV6-3 with TRBJ2-1; D is perhaps TRBD1 or TRBD2 (7 bases each). This CDR3 is 22 amino acids long. Germline CDR1 and CDR2: MNHEY and SVGEGT. With 2 bases removed from V and 8 bases from J, the gap between germline ends came to 37 bases.

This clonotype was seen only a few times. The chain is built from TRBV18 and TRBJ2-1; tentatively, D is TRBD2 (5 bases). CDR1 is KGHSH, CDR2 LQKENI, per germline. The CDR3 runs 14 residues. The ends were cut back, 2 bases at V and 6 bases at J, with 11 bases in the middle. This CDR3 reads CASSPILAGNEQFF. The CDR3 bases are TGTGCCAGCTCACCAATTTTGGCGGGCAATGAGCAGTTCTTC.

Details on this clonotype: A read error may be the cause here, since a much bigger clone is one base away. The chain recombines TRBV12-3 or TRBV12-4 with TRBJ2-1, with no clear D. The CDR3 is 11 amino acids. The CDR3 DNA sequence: TGTGCCAGCAGTTTAGCGGTTGAGCAGCTCTTC. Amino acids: CASSLAVEQLF.

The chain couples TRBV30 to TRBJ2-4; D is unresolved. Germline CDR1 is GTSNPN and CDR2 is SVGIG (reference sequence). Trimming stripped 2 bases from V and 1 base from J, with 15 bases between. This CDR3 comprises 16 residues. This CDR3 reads CAWSKLAPTAKNIQYF. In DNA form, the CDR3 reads TGTGCCTGGAGTAAACTCGCCCCCACGGCCAAAAACATTCAGTACTTC.